Shown below are 5 T cell receptor beta chains from a single sample sequenced in a study of OX40 agonist ivuxolimab in advanced cancers. Sequencing used immunoSEQ multiplex PCR; TCRdb keeps in-frame clones, though not all of them. This sample has 150,000 to 190,000 clones, with around 94% found just once. The sequenced sample was CD4+ or CD8+ T cells sorted from blood, obtained in a trial of the OX40 agonist ivuxolimab. All receptors come from an adult with an advanced solid tumor such as melanoma, head and neck, liver or kidney cancer.

The table lists this clone with a few counts. This rearrangement joins TRBV6-1 to TRBJ1-5; TRBD1 is a possible D gene (5 bases). The CDR3 extends over 12 amino acids. The V gene's germline CDR1 is MNHNS and CDR2 SASEGT. V was cut by 9 bases and J by 7 bases, with 13 bases left in between. The CDR3 nucleotides are TGTGCCAGTACTCACGGGGCCCAGCCCCAGCATTTT. It is translated as CASTHGAQPQHF.

The rearrangement uses TRBV7-2 and TRBJ2-2; D unclear. This CDR3 has 16 amino acids. V was shortened by 5 bases and J by 0 bases, with 13 bases between the two germline ends. Germline V CDR1 and CDR2: SGHTA, FQGNSA. The CDR3 spells CASSTRLSPNTGELFF. The CDR3 nucleotides are TGTGCCAGCAGCACCCGGTTAAGTCCGAACACCGGGGAGCTGTTTTTT.

The rearrangement joins TRBV19 to TRBJ1-1; no clear D gene. There are 14 residues in the CDR3. The germline gives CDR1 LNHDA, CDR2 SQIVND (reference sequence). Trimming shortened V by 3 bases and J by 0 bases, and 8 bases separated the two germline ends. This CDR3 reads CASSISGLNTEAFF. The DNA for the CDR3 is TGTGCCAGTAGTATTTCCGGTCTGAACACTGAAGCTTTCTTT.

V gene TRBV5-5 combines with J gene TRBJ2-3; the D gene is possibly TRBD2 (6 bases). Germline CDR1 is SGHKS and CDR2 is YYEKEE (reference sequence). The CDR3 has 15 residues. Trimming cost V 4 bases and J 1 base, with 13 bases left between them. The chain's CDR3 is CASSTRDSGTDTQYF. The DNA of the CDR3 is TGTGCCAGCAGCACCCGGGACTCAGGCACAGATACGCAGTATTTT.

The chain employs TRBV10-2 and TRBJ1-5; a possible D gene is TRBD1 (6 bases). This CDR3 is 15 amino acids long. V shed 3 bases and J shed 6 bases, with 15 bases lying between them. Germline assignment: CDR1 WSHSY and CDR2 SAAADI. The CDR3 DNA reads as TGCGCCAGCAGTGATGGCAGGGGACGCGGTCAGCCCCAGCATTTT. Protein sequence: CASSDGRGRGQPQHF.